This T cell receptor (beta chain) is drawn from a study of T cell repertoires in cytomegalovirus infection. Study-level information: CMV infection together with matching HLA type was indicated by public TCR beta signatures.

TCRdb re-called the reads with MiXCR, one entry per CDR3 protein. This sample has just over 300,000 distinct CDR3 sequences; 15% to 20% occur once, and the top ten carry about 11%. Trimming stripped 1 base from V and 6 bases from J, with 22 bases between. Germline V CDR1 and CDR2: SGHRS, YFSETQ. This CDR3 is built from 17 residues. Sample: PBMCs. This chain uses TRBV5-1 with TRBJ1-2; D might be TRBD1 (5 bases). The TCR originated in a human donor in good health (CMV status not recorded). Some clones in this sample may be carry-over from other donors' samples. DNA for the CDR3: TGCGCCAGCAGCTTGTACCGGGCAACCGGACATGTAAATGGCTACACCTTC. It is translated as CASSLYRATGHVNGYTF.